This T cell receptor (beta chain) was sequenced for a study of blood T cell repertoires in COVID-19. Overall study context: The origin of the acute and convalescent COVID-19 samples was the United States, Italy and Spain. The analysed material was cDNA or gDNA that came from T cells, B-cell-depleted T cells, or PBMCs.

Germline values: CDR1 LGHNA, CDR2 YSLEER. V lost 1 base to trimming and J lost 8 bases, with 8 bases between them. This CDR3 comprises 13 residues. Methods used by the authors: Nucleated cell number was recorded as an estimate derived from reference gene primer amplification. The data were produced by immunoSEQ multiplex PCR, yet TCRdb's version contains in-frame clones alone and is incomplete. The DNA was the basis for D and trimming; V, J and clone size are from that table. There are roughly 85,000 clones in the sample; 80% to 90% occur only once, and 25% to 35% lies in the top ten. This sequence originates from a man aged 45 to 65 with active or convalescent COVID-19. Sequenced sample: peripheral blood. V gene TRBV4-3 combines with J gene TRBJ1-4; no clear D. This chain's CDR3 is CASSQGTREKLFF. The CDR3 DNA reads TGCGCCAGCAGCCAAGGCACCCGGGAAAAACTGTTTTTT.